This note documents a single T cell receptor (beta chain) sequence. Its antigen is currently unknown. This CDR3 is 15 amino acids long. Germline V gene lookup returns CDR1 WSHSY and CDR2 SAAADI. V was trimmed by 3 bases and J by 1 base, leaving 10 bases between them. The data originate from a study of OX40 agonist ivuxolimab in advanced cancers. Overall study context: In this cohort, patients received ivuxolimab, an agonistic anti-OX40 (CD134) antibody.

Study-wide points: At 0.1 to 3.0 mg/kg and by week 6, CD4+ and CD8+ T cells in the blood had expanded clonally.

Using immunoSEQ multiplex PCR, the repertoire was profiled, and TCRdb retains in-frame clones only, with some absent. The sample gives about 61,000 clones, 87% of which show up once; approximately 0.33% is in the top ten. The chain couples TRBV10-2 to TRBJ1-5; D remains unclear. The specimen was CD4+ or CD8+ T cells sorted from blood, collected in a trial of the OX40 agonist ivuxolimab. The sequence was collected from an adult with an advanced solid tumor such as melanoma, head and neck, liver or kidney cancer. The CDR3 region has the DNA TGCGCCAGCAGTGACGGGGAAAGGAGCAATCAGCCCCAGCATTTT. Translating it yields CASSDGERSNQPQHF.